Listed below are T cell receptor beta chains from one sample, sequenced in a study of breast tumors, draining lymph nodes, adjacent tissues. TCRdb reanalysed the multiplex PCR reads using MiXCR and keeps one entry per CDR3 protein. Seen here are about 14,000 distinct CDR3 sequences, less than 70% observed once, and the top ten hold about 33%. Sequenced sample: tumor-adjacent breast tissue. The receptors shown here come from a female donor with breast cancer. Some clones in this sample may be carry-over from other donors' samples. Each CDR3 is given with its conserved first and last residue. The D gene is left open where the match is weak. For some rows the clone size is stated as once, few or many, or as a class when expanded; others skip it.

len,abundance,d_gene,j_gene,v_gene,CDR3aa,CDR3nt
15,NA,TRBD1,TRBJ2-2,TRBV27,CASRFLLRGHAELFF,TGTGCCAGCAGATTTCTATTAAGGGGGCACGCTGAGCTGTTTTTT
15,NA,TRBD2,TRBJ2-7,TRBV20-1,CSASGRGGLFDEQYF,TGCAGTGCTAGCGGACGGGGGGGCCTCTTCGACGAGCAGTACTTC
14,NA,TRBD2,TRBJ2-7,TRBV7-4,CASPGLAGSYEQYF,TGTGCCAGCCCTGGACTAGCGGGGTCCTACGAGCAGTACTTC
14,NA,TRBD1,TRBJ2-5,TRBV7-9,CASSVQGAVETQYF,TGTGCCAGCAGTGTTCAGGGGGCTGTGGAGACCCAGTACTTC
16,NA,NA,TRBJ2-1,TRBV10-2,CASSMGGGYRYNEQFF,TGCGCCAGCAGTATGGGGGGGGGCTATCGGTACAATGAGCAGTTCTTC
15,NA,TRBD2,TRBJ2-7,TRBV20-1,CSARGAGGISYEQYF,TGCAGTGCTAGGGGGGCGGGAGGCATCTCCTACGAGCAGTACTTC
13,NA,NA,TRBJ2-1,TRBV5-1,CASSLNRIDEQFF,TGCGCCAGCAGCTTGAACAGGATCGATGAGCAGTTCTTC
14,NA,TRBD1,TRBJ1-2,TRBV29-1,CSVEGRGGNYGYTF,TGCAGCGTTGAGGGCAGGGGGGGTAACTATGGCTACACCTTC
14,NA,TRBD1,TRBJ1-5,TRBV20-1,CSARGQGGNQPQHF,TGCAGTGCTAGAGGACAGGGGGGGAATCAGCCCCAGCATTTT
11,NA,NA,TRBJ1-2,TRBV29-1,CSVVGLDGYTF,TGCAGCGTTGTTGGCTTAGATGGCTACACCTTC
15,NA,NA,TRBJ1-5,TRBV19,CASTRGQASNQPQHF,TGTGCCAGTACACGCGGGCAGGCGAGCAATCAGCCCCAGCATTTT
15,NA,TRBD2,TRBJ2-5,TRBV4-2,CASSQDLGGKETQYF,TGTGCCAGCAGCCAAGATCTCGGGGGGAAAGAGACCCAGTACTTC
14,many,NA,TRBJ2-1,TRBV6-1,CASSETQGPNEQFF,TGTGCCAGCAGTGAAACCCAAGGGCCTAATGAGCAGTTCTTC
14,once,TRBD2,TRBJ2-7,TRBV12-3/TRBV12-4,CASILLAGDYEQYF,TGTGCCAGCATCCTACTAGCGGGGGACTACGAGCAGTACTTC
14,NA,TRBD1,TRBJ2-5,TRBV9,CASSPRQGPLTQYF,TGTGCCAGCAGCCCTCGACAGGGTCCATTGACCCAGTACTTC
15,few,TRBD2,TRBJ2-1,TRBV29-1,CSVEVAGGSHNEQFF,TGCAGCGTTGAAGTAGCGGGGGGCTCCCACAATGAGCAGTTCTTC
14,few,NA,TRBJ2-3,TRBV19,CASSGGQYTDTQYF,TGTGCCAGTAGTGGGGGGCAGTACACAGATACGCAGTATTTT
15,NA,TRBD1,TRBJ1-5,TRBV10-2,CASSDSTGGNQPQHF,TGCGCCAGCAGTGACTCAACAGGGGGCAATCAGCCCCAGCATTTT
15,NA,NA,TRBJ1-6,TRBV6-2/TRBV6-3,CASSYMRPINSPLHF,TGTGCCAGCAGTTACATGAGACCGATAAATTCACCCCTCCACTTT
17,NA,NA,TRBJ2-7,TRBV5-1,CASGQSITPGRHYEQYF,TGCGCCAGCGGACAGAGCATAACCCCGGGGCGCCATTACGAGCAGTACTTC
15,NA,TRBD2,TRBJ2-7,TRBV7-8,CASSFPGLAGEEQYF,TGTGCCAGCAGCTTTCCGGGACTAGCGGGAGAGGAGCAGTACTTC
15,many,NA,TRBJ1-5,TRBV6-2/TRBV6-3,CASSTRSYSNQPQHF,TGTGCCAGCAGCACCAGATCCTATAGCAATCAGCCCCAGCATTTT
14,few,TRBD1,TRBJ1-6,TRBV12-3/TRBV12-4,CASSQTGGDSPLHF,TGTGCCAGCAGCCAGACAGGGGGCGATTCACCCCTCCACTTT
13,NA,TRBD2,TRBJ2-3,TRBV28,CASSNSGGNEQYF,TGTGCCAGCAGTAATAGCGGGGGCAATGAGCAGTATTTT
15,NA,TRBD2,TRBJ2-7,TRBV13,CASSETGLAGEEQYF,TGTGCCAGCAGCGAAACTGGACTAGCGGGAGAGGAGCAGTACTTC
16,NA,NA,TRBJ1-2,TRBV15,CATSRDRTPLGDGYTF,TGTGCCACCAGCAGAGATCGGACACCGCTGGGCGATGGCTACACCTTC
17,NA,TRBD1,TRBJ2-7,TRBV27,CASSSGTGDVPTYEQYF,TGTGCCAGCAGTTCCGGGACAGGGGATGTGCCGACCTACGAGCAGTACTTC
16,few,TRBD1,TRBJ1-1,TRBV5-4,CASSLDAGGYNTEAFF,TGTGCCAGCAGCTTGGACGCAGGGGGTTACAACACTGAAGCTTTCTTT
11,NA,TRBD1,TRBJ1-2,TRBV10-3,CATASTGIYTF,TGTGCTACCGCCTCGACAGGGATATACACCTTC
10,many,NA,TRBJ1-1,TRBV24-1,CATSGPRAFF,TGTGCCACCAGTGGACCCCGGGCTTTCTTT
18,many,TRBD2,TRBJ2-7,TRBV6-5,CASSHSATSGRLFNEQYF,TGTGCCAGCAGTCACTCGGCAACTAGCGGGAGATTATTCAACGAGCAGTACTTC
11,many,NA,TRBJ2-5,TRBV30,CAWSIQETQYF,TGTGCCTGGAGTATTCAAGAGACCCAGTACTTC
15,NA,NA,TRBJ1-2,TRBV6-1,CASSLRGSTNYGYTF,TGTGCCAGCAGCCTCAGGGGCAGTACTAACTATGGCTACACCTTC
11,NA,NA,TRBJ2-5,TRBV12-3/TRBV12-4,CASSVRETQYF,TGTGCCAGCAGTGTGCGGGAGACCCAGTACTTC
16,NA,TRBD1,TRBJ2-7,TRBV7-8,CASSIPDGTETYEQYF,TGTGCCAGCAGCATCCCCGACGGGACAGAAACCTACGAGCAGTACTTC